This passage covers 21 T cell receptor beta chains from one sample sequenced in a study of cytomegalovirus exposure and HLA in healthy donors (dated by TCRdb to 2016 to 2017). Libraries were prepared through the immunoSEQ multiplex PCR assay. For the multiplex PCR, a mixture combining 60 forward primers for TCR Vbeta segments and 13 reverse primers for TCR Jbeta segments was used. TCRdb took this table from immuneACCESS and kept in-frame rearrangements with V and J called. Such tables lack part of the clones; where checked against another copy, unresolved V genes explain under half of the gap, and the rest is unexplained. A total of about 160,000 clones appear in this sample, 77% of them only once. The ten most abundant clones make up around 3.4% of the sample. Sequenced input: PBMCs. The receptors shown here come from a man aged 25-45 years in good health and CMV-seropositive.

The chain combines TRBV30 with TRBJ1-6; 9 bases are a match to TRBD1. V shed 4 bases, J shed 6 bases, and the junction held 4 bases outside the gene matches. CDR1 is GTSNPN and CDR2 is SVGIG in the germline V gene (reference sequence). The CDR3 covers 14 residues. DNA for the CDR3: TGTGCCTGGAAGGGGACAGGGTTTAATTCACCCCTCCACTTT. It translates to CAWKGTGFNSPLHF.

The chain couples TRBV5-3 to TRBJ1-2; 7 nucleotides agree with TRBD1. TRBV5-3 is recorded as an ORF, its role being uncertain. V trimming: 9 bases; J trimming: 4 bases; junction bases outside the gene matches: 15. The CDR3 runs 15 residues. In nucleotides, the CDR3 is TGTGCCAAAAGGGGAAAAACAGGGGCCACCTATGGCTACACCTTC. Its translation: CAKRGKTGATYGYTF.

The chain recombines TRBV7-9 with TRBJ2-3; 10 bases fit TRBD1. This CDR3 comprises 16 residues. With V trimmed by 5 bases and J by 6 bases, 11 bases remained unmatched. Germline V gene sequence: CDR1 SEHNR, CDR2 FQNEAQ (reference sequence). CDR3 loop: CASSADRGHGSDTQYF. In DNA form, the CDR3 reads TGTGCCAGCAGCGCCGACAGGGGGCACGGCTCGGATACGCAGTATTTT. The full variable domain, with the rest looked up from reference TRBV7-9 and TRBJ2-3, is DTGVSQNPRHKITKRGQNVTFRCDPISEHNRLYWYRQTLGQGPEFLTYFQNEAQLEKSRLLSDRFSAERPKGSFSTLEIQRTEQGDSAMYLCASSADRGHGSDTQYFGPGTRLTVL.

The chain recombines TRBV4-1 with TRBJ1-1; 8 nucleotides agree with TRBD1. J was trimmed by 0 bases and V by 0 bases; bases with no gene match: 0. The CDR3 is made up of 15 amino acids. Per germline, CDR1 MGHRA and CDR2 YSYEKL. The CDR3 region is CASSQEDRVNTEAFF. The CDR3 bases are TGCGCCAGCAGCCAAGAGGACAGGGTGAACACTGAAGCTTTCTTT.

This chain connects TRBV18 to TRBJ2-2; D perhaps matches TRBD2 (7 bases). Germline V gene sequence: CDR1 KGHSH, CDR2 LQKENI. Trimming stripped 2 bases from V and 2 bases from J, with 21 bases between. The CDR3 is 19 residues long. The CDR3 coding sequence is TGTGCCAGCTCACCAGGGCGGGGGCGCCTCAGCTTTAACACCGGGGAGCTGTTTTTT. This encodes CASSPGRGRLSFNTGELFF.

This clone was counted only a few times. The rearrangement uses TRBV7-6 and TRBJ1-6; possible D gene TRBD1, 6 bases. Germline CDR1 and CDR2: SGHVS and FNYEAQ. CDR3 length equals 15 residues. The ends were cut back, 5 bases at V and 10 bases at J, with 18 bases in the middle. As DNA, the CDR3 is TGTGCCAGCAGCACGGACAGACCCGAACGATCACCCCTCCACTTT. This translates into CASSTDRPERSPLHF.

The rearrangement uses TRBV7-9 and TRBJ2-2, with TRBD2 identical over 11 bases. The germline CDR1 and CDR2 sequences are SEHNR and FQNEAQ (reference sequence). V trimming: 5 bases; J trimming: 4 bases; junction bases outside the gene matches: 9. The CDR3 runs to 17 residues. The CDR3 sequence is CASSPIAGGHITGELFF. DNA of the CDR3: TGTGCCAGCAGCCCCATAGCGGGGGGGCATATCACCGGGGAGCTGTTTTTT. Supplemented by reference TRBV7-9 and TRBJ2-2, the full variable domain reads DTGVSQNPRHKITKRGQNVTFRCDPISEHNRLYWYRQTLGQGPEFLTYFQNEAQLEKSRLLSDRFSAERPKGSFSTLEIQRTEQGDSAMYLCASSPIAGGHITGELFFGEGSRLTVL.

The rearrangement links TRBV6-5 to TRBJ2-5; perhaps TRBD1 as D (5 bases). V lost 4 bases and J 1 base, leaving 7 bases between the germline ends. From germline, CDR1 is MNHEY and CDR2 SVGAGI. The CDR3 sequence is 13 residues long. This chain's CDR3 is CASSCQGQETQYF. CDR3 nucleotide sequence: TGTGCCAGCAGTTGCCAGGGCCAAGAGACCCAGTACTTC.

The sample holds a few counts of this clone. V is TRBV29-1 and J is TRBJ2-7, with TRBD1 matching over 7 bases. This CDR3 comprises 14 residues. The germline V gene has CDR1 SQVTM and CDR2 ANQGSEA. With V trimmed by 4 bases and J by 6 bases, 12 bases remained unmatched. CDR3 protein: CSVVGGTFSGEQYF. CDR3 nucleotides: TGCAGCGTTGTAGGGGGCACCTTCTCGGGCGAGCAGTACTTC.

The chain has TRBV28 and TRBJ2-7, with TRBD1 matching over 9 bases. The CDR3 covers 14 residues. V was pared by 4 bases and J by 4 bases, with 5 bases of the junction left unmatched. The germline V gene has CDR1 MDHEN and CDR2 SYDVKM. The CDR3 DNA is TGTGCCAGCAGTTCGCCCGGGACAGGGTACGAGCAGTACTTC. It is translated as CASSSPGTGYEQYF.

The V and J genes are TRBV6-5 and TRBJ1-2; TRBD1 matches 8 bases. The CDR3 is 12 residues long. The germline CDR1 and CDR2 sequences are MNHEY and SVGAGI. The V gene end was trimmed by 6 bases and the J gene end by 8 bases; junction bases not matched to a gene: 5. The CDR3 is CASSMDREGYTF. Here the CDR3 DNA reads TGTGCCAGCAGCATGGACAGGGAAGGCTACACCTTC.

The chain joins TRBV29-1 to TRBJ1-2, with 11 bases aligning to TRBD1. Germline-derived CDR1 and CDR2 are SQVTM and ANQGSEA. V dropped 5 bases and J dropped 4; count of bases not matched to a gene: 3. This CDR3 comprises 13 residues. CDR3 loop: CSVRDRGIYGYTF. CDR3 in DNA: TGCAGCGTTAGGGACAGGGGGATCTATGGCTACACCTTC.

There are a few counts of this clone. The gene calls are TRBV18 and TRBJ1-1, with 9 nucleotides matching TRBD1. The CDR3 is made up of 15 amino acids. J was trimmed by 0 bases and V by 6 bases; bases with no gene match: 5. Germline values: CDR1 KGHSH, CDR2 LQKENI. The CDR3 sequence is CASSGTGKMNTEAFF. As DNA, the CDR3 is TGTGCCAGCTCGGGGACAGGGAAGATGAACACTGAAGCTTTCTTT.

This clone was detected only once. The J gene is TRBJ1-1, the V gene TRBV9; D remains unclear. With 0 bases removed from V and 4 bases from J, the gap between germline ends came to 10 bases. The germline V gene encodes CDR1 SGDLS and CDR2 YYNGEE. There are 14 residues in the CDR3. The CDR3 DNA reads TGTGCCAGCAGCGTAGCGGGGTGGGGCACTGAAGCTTTCTTT. As protein: CASSVAGWGTEAFF.

The J gene is TRBJ2-7, the V gene TRBV5-1, with TRBD1 as a possible D gene (5 bases). Germline V gene lookup returns CDR1 SGHRS and CDR2 YFSETQ. Trimming stripped 3 bases from V and 1 base from J, with 11 bases between. This CDR3 has 14 residues. The CDR3 loop is CASSSLTASYEQYF. CDR3 DNA sequence: TGCGCCAGCAGCTCATTGACAGCTTCCTACGAGCAGTACTTC.

The V call is TRBV2, the J call TRBJ2-7; 9 bases align to TRBD1. V shed 8 bases and J 4 bases; nucleotides not matched to a gene: 6. The germline V gene has CDR1 SNHLY and CDR2 FYNNEI. This CDR3 is built from 13 residues. In DNA form, the CDR3 reads TGTGCCAGCCTTTCGACAGGGGGATACGAGCAGTACTTC. Protein: CASLSTGGYEQYF.

With respect to this clone: At one end, the junction sequence differs from germline, possibly due to a read error. CDR3 protein: CASSAGTGNPEAFF. The CDR3 DNA follows: TGTGCCAGCAGCGCGGGAACAGGGAACCCTGAAGCTTTCTTT. This sequence joins TRBV9 and TRBJ1-1, with D tentatively TRBD1 (6 bases). CDR3 size: 14 residues. The germline V gene has CDR1 SGDLS and CDR2 YYNGEE.

The chain couples TRBV4-1 to TRBJ1-6; D remains ambiguous. This CDR3 region has 16 residues. Per the germline V gene, CDR1 is MGHRA and CDR2 is YSYEKL. V was clipped by 5 bases and J by 0 bases, with 11 bases between them. In DNA form, the CDR3 reads TGCGCCAGCAGCTCTCGAACGAGCTCCTATAATTCACCCCTCCACTTT. Translating it yields CASSSRTSSYNSPLHF.

The chain uses TRBV6-4 and TRBJ2-3; TRBD2 agrees at 8 bases. Trimming removed 2 bases from V and 4 bases from J; junction bases left unmatched: 8. The CDR3 covers 16 residues. Germline CDR1 and CDR2: MRHNA and SNTAGT. The CDR3 sequence is CASSDGTGGRPDTQYF. Here the CDR3 DNA reads TGTGCCAGCAGTGACGGGACGGGGGGGCGCCCAGATACGCAGTATTTT.

This sequence joins TRBV5-1 and TRBJ1-6; 7 bases map to TRBD1. Looked up from germline, CDR1 is SGHRS and CDR2 is YFSETQ. This CDR3 region has 14 residues. The V segment lost 2 bases and the J segment 10 bases; nucleotides outside the gene matches: 6. The CDR3 DNA follows: TGCGCCAGCAGCTTTGAAGGGGGCGGCTCACCCCTCCACTTT. It is translated as CASSFEGGGSPLHF.

The V gene is TRBV5-4, the J gene TRBJ2-7, with 7 bases lining up with TRBD1. V was clipped by 4 bases and J by 3 bases; unmatched bases: 7. The CDR3 has 14 residues. CDR1 SGHNT and CDR2 YYREEE come from the germline V gene (reference sequence). The CDR3 reads CASSGTRQGYEQYF. The DNA for the CDR3 is TGTGCCAGCAGCGGAACACGACAGGGCTACGAGCAGTACTTC.